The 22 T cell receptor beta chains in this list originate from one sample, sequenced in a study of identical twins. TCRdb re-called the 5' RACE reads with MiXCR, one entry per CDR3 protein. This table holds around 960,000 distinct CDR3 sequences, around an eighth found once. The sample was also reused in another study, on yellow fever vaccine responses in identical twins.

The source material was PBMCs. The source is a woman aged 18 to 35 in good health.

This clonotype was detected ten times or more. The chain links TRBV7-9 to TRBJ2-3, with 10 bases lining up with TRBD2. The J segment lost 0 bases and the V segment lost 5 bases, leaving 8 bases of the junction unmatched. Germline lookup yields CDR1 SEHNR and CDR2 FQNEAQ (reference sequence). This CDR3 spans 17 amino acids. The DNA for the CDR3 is TGTGCCAGCAGCCCCTGGACTAGCGGAACTAGCACAGATACGCAGTATTTT. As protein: CASSPWTSGTSTDTQYF.

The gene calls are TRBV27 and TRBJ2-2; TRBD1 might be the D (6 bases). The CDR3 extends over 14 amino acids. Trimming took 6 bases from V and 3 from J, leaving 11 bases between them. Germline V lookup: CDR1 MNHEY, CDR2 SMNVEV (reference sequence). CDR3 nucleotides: TGTGCCAGCAGGCCACAGGGATACACCGGGGAGCTGTTTTTT. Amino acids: CASRPQGYTGELFF.

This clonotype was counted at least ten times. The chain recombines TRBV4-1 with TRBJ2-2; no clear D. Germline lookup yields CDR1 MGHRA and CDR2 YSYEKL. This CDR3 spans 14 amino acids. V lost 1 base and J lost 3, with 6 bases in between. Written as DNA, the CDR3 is TGCGCCAGCAGCCAAGTTGTCTACACCGGGGAGCTGTTTTTT. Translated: CASSQVVYTGELFF.

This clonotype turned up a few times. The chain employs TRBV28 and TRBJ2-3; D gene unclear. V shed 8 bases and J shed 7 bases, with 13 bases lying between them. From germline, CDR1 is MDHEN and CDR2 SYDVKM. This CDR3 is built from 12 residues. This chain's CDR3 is CASLHSAHTQYF. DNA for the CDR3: TGTGCCAGCCTCCACTCCGCTCATACGCAGTATTTT.

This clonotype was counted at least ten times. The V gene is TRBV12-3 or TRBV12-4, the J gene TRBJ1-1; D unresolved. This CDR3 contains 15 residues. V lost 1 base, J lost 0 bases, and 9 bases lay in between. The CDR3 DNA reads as TGTGCCAGCAGTTTAGGGGGAATCATGAACACTGAAGCTTTCTTT. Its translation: CASSLGGIMNTEAFF.

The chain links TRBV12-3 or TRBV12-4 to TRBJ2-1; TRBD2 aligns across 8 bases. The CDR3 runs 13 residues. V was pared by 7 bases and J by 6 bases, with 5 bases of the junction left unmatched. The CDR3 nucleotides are TGTGCCAGCACCCTCGGGGGGGGCAATGAGCAGTTCTTC. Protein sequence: CASTLGGGNEQFF.

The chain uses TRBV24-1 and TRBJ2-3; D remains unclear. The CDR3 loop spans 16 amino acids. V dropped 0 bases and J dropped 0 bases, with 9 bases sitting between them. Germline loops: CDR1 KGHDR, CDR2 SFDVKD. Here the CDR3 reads CATSDLEPESTDTQYF. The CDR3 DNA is TGTGCCACCAGTGATTTGGAACCCGAAAGCACAGATACGCAGTATTTT.

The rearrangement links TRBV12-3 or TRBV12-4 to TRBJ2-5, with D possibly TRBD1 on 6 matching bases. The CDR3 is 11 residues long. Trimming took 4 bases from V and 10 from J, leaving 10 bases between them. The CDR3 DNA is TGTGCCAGCAGTTCAACAGGGAGCCAGTACTTC. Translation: CASSSTGSQYF.

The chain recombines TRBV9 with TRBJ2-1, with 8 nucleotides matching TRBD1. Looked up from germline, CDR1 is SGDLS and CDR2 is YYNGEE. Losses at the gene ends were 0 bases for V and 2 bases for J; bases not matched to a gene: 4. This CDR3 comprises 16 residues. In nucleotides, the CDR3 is TGTGCCAGCAGCGTAGGGGCAGGGGGCGCCTACAATGAGCAGTTCTTC. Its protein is CASSVGAGGAYNEQFF.

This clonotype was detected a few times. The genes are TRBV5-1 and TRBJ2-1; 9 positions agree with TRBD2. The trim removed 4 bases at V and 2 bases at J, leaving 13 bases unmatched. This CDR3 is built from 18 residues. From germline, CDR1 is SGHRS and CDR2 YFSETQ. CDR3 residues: CASSPGFPLAGTYNEQFF. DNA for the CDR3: TGCGCCAGCAGCCCTGGTTTTCCGCTAGCGGGGACCTACAATGAGCAGTTCTTC. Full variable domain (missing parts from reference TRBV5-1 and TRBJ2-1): KAGVTQTPRYLIKTRGQQVTLSCSPISGHRSVSWYQQTPGQGLQFLFEYFSETQRNKGNFPGRFSGRQFSNSRSEMNVSTLELGDSALYLCASSPGFPLAGTYNEQFFGPGTRLTVL.

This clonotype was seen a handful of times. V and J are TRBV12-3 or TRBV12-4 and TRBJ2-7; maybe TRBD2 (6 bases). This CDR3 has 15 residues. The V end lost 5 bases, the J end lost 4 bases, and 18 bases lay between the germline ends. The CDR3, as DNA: TGTGCCAGCAGTACCGGCGGGGAACGGAATTACGAGCAGTACTTC. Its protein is CASSTGGERNYEQYF.

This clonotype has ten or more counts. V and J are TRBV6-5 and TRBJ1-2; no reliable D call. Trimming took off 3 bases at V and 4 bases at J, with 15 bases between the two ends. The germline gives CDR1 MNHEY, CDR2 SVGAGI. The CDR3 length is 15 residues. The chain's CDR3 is CASSYVSGFGYGYTF. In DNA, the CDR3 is TGTGCCAGCAGTTATGTATCCGGGTTTGGCTATGGCTACACCTTC.

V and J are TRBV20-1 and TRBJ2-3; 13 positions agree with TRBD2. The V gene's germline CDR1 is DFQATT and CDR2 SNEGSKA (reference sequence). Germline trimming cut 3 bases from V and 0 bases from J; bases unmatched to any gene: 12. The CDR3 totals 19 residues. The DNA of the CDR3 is TGCAGTGCTAGGGCGGGACTAGCGGGACCAAAGGGGAGCACAGATACGCAGTATTTT. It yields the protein CSARAGLAGPKGSTDTQYF.

CDR3 loop: CASSPTIGADTQYF. The CDR3 bases are TGTGCCAGCAGCCCGACAATTGGGGCAGATACGCAGTATTTT. The rearrangement links TRBV2 to TRBJ2-3; D unresolved. The V gene lost 6 bases and the J gene lost 4 bases, with 14 bases spanning the gap. CDR3 length equals 14 residues. Germline lookup yields CDR1 SNHLY and CDR2 FYNNEI.

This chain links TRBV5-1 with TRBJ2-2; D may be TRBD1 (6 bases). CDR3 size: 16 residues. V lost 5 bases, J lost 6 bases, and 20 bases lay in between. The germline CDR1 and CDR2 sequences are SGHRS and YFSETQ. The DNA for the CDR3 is TGCGCCAGCAGTGACCCGGGACAACGGCGCGCCGGGGAGCTGTTTTTT. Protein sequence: CASSDPGQRRAGELFF.

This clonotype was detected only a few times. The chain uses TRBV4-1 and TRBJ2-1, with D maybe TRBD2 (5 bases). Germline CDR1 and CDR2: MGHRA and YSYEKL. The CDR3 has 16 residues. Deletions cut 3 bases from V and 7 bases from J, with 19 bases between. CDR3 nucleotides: TGCGCCAGCAGCCAGGAACGTCCTAGCCTTAGAAATGAGCAGTTCTTC. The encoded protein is CASSQERPSLRNEQFF.

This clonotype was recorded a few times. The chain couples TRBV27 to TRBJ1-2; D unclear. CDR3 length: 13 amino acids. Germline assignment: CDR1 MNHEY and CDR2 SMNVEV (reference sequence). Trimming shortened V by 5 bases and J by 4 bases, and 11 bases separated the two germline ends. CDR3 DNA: TGTGCCAGCAGTAACCTCGGACCCTATGGCTACACCTTC. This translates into CASSNLGPYGYTF.

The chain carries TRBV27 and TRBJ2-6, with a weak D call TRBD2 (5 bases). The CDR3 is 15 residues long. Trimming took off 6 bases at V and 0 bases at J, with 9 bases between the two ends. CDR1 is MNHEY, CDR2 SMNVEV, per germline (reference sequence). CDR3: CASSQRASGANVLTF. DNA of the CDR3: TGTGCCAGCAGCCAGAGGGCCTCTGGGGCCAACGTCCTGACTTTC.

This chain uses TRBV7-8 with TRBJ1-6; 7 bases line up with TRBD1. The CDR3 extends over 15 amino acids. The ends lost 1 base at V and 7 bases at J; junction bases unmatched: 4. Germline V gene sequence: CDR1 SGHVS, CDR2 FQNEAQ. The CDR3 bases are TGTGCCAGCAGCTTAGAGGGACAGACGAATTCACCCCTCCACTTT. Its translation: CASSLEGQTNSPLHF. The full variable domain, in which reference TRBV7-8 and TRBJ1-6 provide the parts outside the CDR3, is GAGVSQSPRYKVAKRGQDVALRCDPISGHVSLFWYQQALGQGPEFLTYFQNEAQLDKSGLPSDRFFAERPEGSVSTLKIQRTQQEDSAVYLCASSLEGQTNSPLHFGNGTRLTVT.

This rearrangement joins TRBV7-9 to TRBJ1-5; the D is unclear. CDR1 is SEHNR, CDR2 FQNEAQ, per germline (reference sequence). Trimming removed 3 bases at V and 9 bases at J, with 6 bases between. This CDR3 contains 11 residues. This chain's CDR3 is CASSFGLPQHF. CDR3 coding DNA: TGTGCCAGCAGCTTTGGCCTGCCCCAGCATTTT.

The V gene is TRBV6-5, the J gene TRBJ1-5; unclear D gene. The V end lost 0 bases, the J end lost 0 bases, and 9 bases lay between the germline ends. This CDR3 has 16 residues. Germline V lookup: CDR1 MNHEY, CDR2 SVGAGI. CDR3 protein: CASSYSSVYSNQPQHF. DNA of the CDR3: TGTGCCAGCAGTTACTCGTCAGTGTATAGCAATCAGCCCCAGCATTTT.

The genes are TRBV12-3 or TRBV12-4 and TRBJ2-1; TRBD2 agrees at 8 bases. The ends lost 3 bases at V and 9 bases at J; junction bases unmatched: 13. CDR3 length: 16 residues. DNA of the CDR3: TGTGCCAGCAGTTTTAGATTGGCGGGGGGTGTTGGTGAGCAGTTCTTC. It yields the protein CASSFRLAGGVGEQFF.